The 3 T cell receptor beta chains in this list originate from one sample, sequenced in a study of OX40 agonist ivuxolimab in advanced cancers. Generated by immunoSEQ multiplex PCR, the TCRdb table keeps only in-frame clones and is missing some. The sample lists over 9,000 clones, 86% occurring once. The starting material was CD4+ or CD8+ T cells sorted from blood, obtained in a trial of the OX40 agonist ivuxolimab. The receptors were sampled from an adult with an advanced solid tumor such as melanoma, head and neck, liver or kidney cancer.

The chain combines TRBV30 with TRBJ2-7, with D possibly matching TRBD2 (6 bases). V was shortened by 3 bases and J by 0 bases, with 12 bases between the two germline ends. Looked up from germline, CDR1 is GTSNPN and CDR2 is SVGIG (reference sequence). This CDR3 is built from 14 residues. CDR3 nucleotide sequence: TGTGCCTGGAGCCCAGCGGGTTTCTCCTACGAGCAGTACTTC. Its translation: CAWSPAGFSYEQYF.

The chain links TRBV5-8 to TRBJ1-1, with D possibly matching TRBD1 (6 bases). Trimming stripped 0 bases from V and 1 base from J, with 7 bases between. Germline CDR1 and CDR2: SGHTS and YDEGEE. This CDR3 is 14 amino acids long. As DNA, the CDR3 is TGTGCCAGCAGCTTGGAGGGGGAGAACACTGAAGCTTTCTTT. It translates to CASSLEGENTEAFF.

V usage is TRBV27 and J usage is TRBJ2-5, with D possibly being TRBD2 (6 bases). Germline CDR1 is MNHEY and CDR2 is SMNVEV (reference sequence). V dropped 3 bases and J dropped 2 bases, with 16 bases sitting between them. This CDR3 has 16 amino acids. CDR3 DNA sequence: TGTGCCAGCAGTTTCCGCCCGACCGGGACTCAAGAGACCCAGTACTTC. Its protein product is CASSFRPTGTQETQYF.